The 3 T cell receptor beta chains below all came from one sample that was sequenced in a study of T-cell reconstitution after alpha-beta-depleted transplantation in children. Preparation of the TCRbeta library was carried out with unique molecular identifiers. TCRdb re-derived calls from the PCR reads in MiXCR, one entry per CDR3 protein. This sample has nearly 20,000 distinct CDR3 sequences, with roughly 13% found just once. The source material was PBMCs, mostly from graft donor cells, sampled 60 days after TCRalphabeta/CD19-depleted stem cell transplant. These receptors were obtained from a female patient under 10 years old who had a stem cell transplant for congenital amegakaryocytic thrombocytopenia, so the T cells may come from the graft donor.

This clonotype was recorded a few times. The chain's CDR3 is CASSNPLGGQPQHF. CDR3 DNA sequence: TGCGCCAGCAGTAATCCCCTGGGAGGACAGCCCCAGCATTTT. The rearrangement links TRBV5-1 to TRBJ1-5; no clear D gene. V was trimmed by 5 bases and J by 7 bases, leaving 16 bases between them. Germline-derived CDR1 and CDR2 are SGHRS and YFSETQ. The CDR3 has 14 amino acids.

In this sample, this clonotype turned up many times. The chain combines TRBV5-6 with TRBJ2-7; D might be TRBD2 (6 bases). CDR1 is SGHDT, CDR2 YYEEEE, per germline. Trimming removed 0 bases at V and 3 bases at J, with 13 bases between. This CDR3 has 15 residues. CDR3 protein: CASSLVGEEIYEQYF. The CDR3 nucleotides are TGTGCCAGCAGCTTGGTGGGGGAGGAAATCTACGAGCAGTACTTC.

This clonotype appeared many times. The V and J genes are TRBV20-1 and TRBJ2-1; 11 bases map to TRBD2. Germline lookup yields CDR1 DFQATT and CDR2 SNEGSKA (reference sequence). This CDR3 is 17 amino acids long. The ends lost 2 bases at V and 3 bases at J; junction bases unmatched: 9. The CDR3: CSARPPGLAVIYNEQFF. The DNA of the CDR3 is TGCAGTGCTAGACCCCCGGGACTAGCGGTTATCTACAATGAGCAGTTCTTC.